Listed below are T cell receptor beta chains from one sample, sequenced in a study of CD8+ T cells in alopecia areata. Repertoires were generated with immunoSEQ multiplex PCR, while TCRdb's copy carries only in-frame clones and drops some. The table records under 200,000 clones, 55% to 75% of them present only once. Sequences were derived from CD4+ T cells sorted from blood, sampled at week 24, from a patient treated with tofacitinib. These receptors were collected from a human donor with alopecia areata. CDR3s include the opening cysteine and the closing phenylalanine or tryptophan. A D gene is named only where the DNA matches it firmly. Rows may omit the clone size; those that give it use once, few, many or a size class.

.	.	TRBV7-9	TRBJ1-6	CASREGGNSPLHF	TGTGCCAGCAGAGAGGGCGGAAATTCACCCCTCCACTTT
.	.	TRBV30	TRBJ2-1	CAWSLLGNEQFF	TGTGCCTGGAGTCTATTGGGTAATGAGCAGTTCTTC
.	.	TRBV18	TRBJ2-5	CASSPPTWRETQYF	TGTGCCAGCTCACCACCGACATGGAGGGAGACCCAGTACTTC
.	.	TRBV7-6	TRBJ1-1	CASSLEQNTEAFF	TGTGCCAGCAGCTTAGAACAGAACACTGAAGCTTTCTTT
.	.	TRBV19	TRBJ1-5	CATDQRRSNQPQHF	TGTGCCACCGACCAACGGAGGAGCAATCAGCCCCAGCATTTT
.	.	TRBV10-3	TRBJ1-1	CAISDVAAGHTEAFF	TGTGCCATCAGTGATGTGGCGGCAGGGCACACTGAAGCTTTCTTT
.	once	TRBV18	TRBJ2-3	CASSPRQESTDTQYF	TGTGCCAGCTCACCACGGCAGGAGAGCACAGATACGCAGTATTTT
TRBD1	.	TRBV2	TRBJ1-2	CASRPGTGGNYGYTF	TGTGCCAGCAGACCGGGGACAGGGGGAAACTATGGCTACACCTTC
.	.	TRBV5-6	TRBJ2-1	CASSPFRQSSYNEQFF	TGTGCCAGCAGCCCGTTTCGGCAGAGCTCCTACAATGAGCAGTTCTTC
TRBD1	.	TRBV12-5	TRBJ2-5	CASGLPTGGLSETQYF	TGTGCTAGTGGTTTGCCGACAGGGGGGCTTTCGGAGACCCAGTACTTC
.	once	TRBV29-1	TRBJ2-3	CSVRVGNTQYF	TGCAGCGTGAGGGTCGGAAATACGCAGTATTTT
.	.	TRBV5-1	TRBJ2-5	CASRPQSGLQETQYF	TGCGCCAGCCGCCCACAAAGCGGGCTACAAGAGACCCAGTACTTC
TRBD1	.	TRBV6-5	TRBJ2-7	CASSYSGQGASEQYF	TGTGCCAGCAGTTACTCGGGACAGGGGGCTAGCGAGCAGTACTTC
.	.	TRBV6-5	TRBJ1-1	CASSDFMNTEAFF	TGTGCCAGCAGCGACTTTATGAACACTGAAGCTTTCTTT
.	.	TRBV30	TRBJ2-5	CAWSDVETQYF	TGTGCCTGGAGCGATGTAGAGACCCAGTACTTC
TRBD1	few	TRBV29-1	TRBJ2-1	CSGGQEIYNEQFF	TGCAGCGGGGGACAGGAGATCTACAATGAGCAGTTCTTC
.	.	TRBV5-1	TRBJ1-1	CASSLVGVMNTEAFF	TGCGCCAGCAGCTTGGTTGGTGTCATGAACACTGAAGCTTTCTTT
.	few	TRBV2	TRBJ1-1	CASKGEDTEAFF	TGTGCCAGCAAGGGGGAGGACACTGAAGCTTTCTTT
TRBD2	.	TRBV30	TRBJ2-3	CAQGLAAYTDTQYF	TGTGCCCAGGGACTAGCGGCCTACACAGATACGCAGTATTTT
TRBD2	.	TRBV30	TRBJ2-3	CAQLIAGSGDTQYF	TGTGCCCAGCTCATAGCGGGATCCGGGGATACGCAGTATTTT
.	.	TRBV7-9	TRBJ2-7	CASSLAPREQYF	TGTGCCAGCAGCTTAGCCCCTAGGGAGCAGTACTTC
TRBD1	.	TRBV27	TRBJ2-7	CASSPRQGIYEQYF	TGTGCCAGCAGTCCCAGACAGGGGATCTACGAGCAGTACTTC
.	.	TRBV19	TRBJ1-2	CASSFPGERGYTF	TGTGCCAGTAGTTTCCCAGGGGAGCGGGGCTACACCTTC
.	.	TRBV4-1	TRBJ1-5	CASSQGPGSNQPQHF	TGCGCCAGCAGCCAAGGACCGGGGAGCAATCAGCCCCAGCATTTT
.	.	TRBV13	TRBJ1-1	CASSLGTMNTEAFF	TGTGCCAGCAGCTTAGGAACAATGAACACTGAAGCTTTCTTT
.	once	TRBV29-1	TRBJ1-1	CSAGDNTEAFF	TGCAGCGCAGGCGATAACACTGAAGCTTTCTTT
.	.	TRBV5-4	TRBJ1-2	CASSFRTFYGYTF	TGTGCCAGCAGCTTTCGGACCTTCTATGGCTACACCTTC
.	.	TRBV29-1	TRBJ2-5	CSVFDKQTQYF	TGCAGCGTCTTCGACAAGCAGACCCAGTACTTC
.	.	TRBV25-1	TRBJ2-4	CASSPAGINIQYF	TGTGCCAGCAGCCCCGCCGGGATAAACATTCAGTACTTC
TRBD1	once	TRBV10-3	TRBJ1-2	CAISKTGDGYGYTF	TGTGCCATCAGTAAGACAGGGGATGGCTATGGCTACACCTTC
TRBD1	.	TRBV29-1	TRBJ2-1	CSGSGKGGGGSYNEQFF	TGCAGCGGATCAGGGAAAGGGGGCGGCGGCTCCTACAATGAGCAGTTCTTC
.	.	TRBV5-1	TRBJ1-6	CASSEVSGYNSPLHF	TGCGCCAGCAGCGAGGTCAGCGGTTATAATTCACCCCTCCACTTT
TRBD1	.	TRBV6-5	TRBJ1-1	CASSRDRGGTEAFF	TGTGCCAGCAGTCGCGACAGGGGCGGCACTGAAGCTTTCTTT
.	.	TRBV18	TRBJ2-5	CASSPETGWQETQYF	TGTGCCAGCTCACCCGAAACGGGATGGCAAGAGACCCAGTACTTC
.	.	TRBV29-1	TRBJ2-7	CSVGGRQTYEQYF	TGCAGCGTGGGGGGTCGGCAGACCTACGAGCAGTACTTC
.	few	TRBV30	TRBJ2-6	CAWKGGPRHGANVLTF	TGTGCCTGGAAGGGGGGTCCAAGGCATGGGGCCAACGTCCTGACTTTC
TRBD1	few	TRBV2	TRBJ2-7	CASADRGRPEQYF	TGTGCCAGCGCGGACAGGGGGCGTCCCGAGCAGTACTTC
.	.	TRBV30	TRBJ1-2	CAWSTSYADYGYTF	TGTGCCTGGAGTACTTCGTACGCGGACTATGGCTACACCTTC
.	.	TRBV30	TRBJ1-2	CAWSSGAVGYTF	TGTGCCTGGAGTAGTGGGGCGGTGGGCTACACCTTC
TRBD1	.	TRBV7-9	TRBJ2-5	CASSLGTGALQETQYF	TGTGCCAGCAGCTTGGGGACAGGGGCCCTCCAAGAGACCCAGTACTTC
TRBD1	.	TRBV29-1	TRBJ2-7	CSVEGQGLYEQYF	TGCAGCGTCGAGGGACAGGGGTTGTACGAGCAGTACTTC
.	.	TRBV29-1	TRBJ2-4	CSVEEGRNIQYF	TGCAGCGTTGAAGAGGGGAGAAACATTCAGTACTTC
.	.	TRBV7-2	TRBJ1-1	CASSSLAGLVTEAFF	TGTGCCAGCAGCAGCTTAGCGGGGTTAGTCACTGAAGCTTTCTTT
TRBD2	once	TRBV7-2	TRBJ2-1	CASSSDSGVQFF	TGTGCCAGCAGCTCCGATAGCGGGGTGCAGTTCTTC
TRBD1	.	TRBV27	TRBJ2-5	CASSSAYRGERETQYF	TGTGCCAGCAGTTCAGCCTACAGGGGCGAGCGGGAGACCCAGTACTTC